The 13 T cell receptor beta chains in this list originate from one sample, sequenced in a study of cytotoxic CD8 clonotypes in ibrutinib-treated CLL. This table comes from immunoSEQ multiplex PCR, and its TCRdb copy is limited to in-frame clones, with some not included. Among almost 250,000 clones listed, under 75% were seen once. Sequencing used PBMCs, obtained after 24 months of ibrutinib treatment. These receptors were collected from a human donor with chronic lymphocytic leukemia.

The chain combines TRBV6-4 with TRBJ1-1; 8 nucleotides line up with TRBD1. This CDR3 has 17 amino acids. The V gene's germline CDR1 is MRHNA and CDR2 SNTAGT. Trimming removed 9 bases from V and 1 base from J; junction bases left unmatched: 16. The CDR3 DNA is TGTGCCAGAATGCTCAGGGGCCAACAGGGGGAGAACACTGAAGCTTTCTTT. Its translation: CARMLRGQQGENTEAFF.

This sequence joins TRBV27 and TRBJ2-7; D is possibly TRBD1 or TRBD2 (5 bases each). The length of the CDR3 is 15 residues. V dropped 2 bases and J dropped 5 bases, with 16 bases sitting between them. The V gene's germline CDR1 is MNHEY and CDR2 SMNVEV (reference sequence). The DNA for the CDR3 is TGTGCCAGCAGTTTAATCCGGGACGTCGACCACGAGCAGTACTTC. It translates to CASSLIRDVDHEQYF.

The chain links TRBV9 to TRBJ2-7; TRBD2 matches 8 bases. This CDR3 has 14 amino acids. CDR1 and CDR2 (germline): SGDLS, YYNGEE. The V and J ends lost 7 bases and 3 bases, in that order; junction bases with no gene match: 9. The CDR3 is CASAGQTSDYEQYF. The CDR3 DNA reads TGTGCCAGCGCCGGACAGACTAGCGACTACGAGCAGTACTTC.

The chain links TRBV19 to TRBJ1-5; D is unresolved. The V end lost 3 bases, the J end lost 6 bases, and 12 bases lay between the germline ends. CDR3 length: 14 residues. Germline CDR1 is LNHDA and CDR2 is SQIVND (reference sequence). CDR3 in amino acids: CASSIRFWSQPQHF. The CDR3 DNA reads TGTGCCAGTAGTATTAGGTTTTGGAGTCAGCCCCAGCATTTT.

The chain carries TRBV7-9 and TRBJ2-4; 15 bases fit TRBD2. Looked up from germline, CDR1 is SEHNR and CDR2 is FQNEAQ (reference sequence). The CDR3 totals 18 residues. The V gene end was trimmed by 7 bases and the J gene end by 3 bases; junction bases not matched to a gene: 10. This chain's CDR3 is CASTLPPGLAGGKNIQYF. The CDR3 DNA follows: TGTGCCAGCACTCTTCCCCCGGGACTAGCGGGAGGCAAAAACATTCAGTACTTC.

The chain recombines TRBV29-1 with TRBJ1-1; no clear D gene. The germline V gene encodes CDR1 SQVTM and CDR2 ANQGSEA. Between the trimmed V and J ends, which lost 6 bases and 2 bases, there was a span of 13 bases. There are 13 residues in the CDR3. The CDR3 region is CSVGWQQNTEAFF. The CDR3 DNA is TGCAGCGTGGGGTGGCAGCAAAACACTGAAGCTTTCTTT.

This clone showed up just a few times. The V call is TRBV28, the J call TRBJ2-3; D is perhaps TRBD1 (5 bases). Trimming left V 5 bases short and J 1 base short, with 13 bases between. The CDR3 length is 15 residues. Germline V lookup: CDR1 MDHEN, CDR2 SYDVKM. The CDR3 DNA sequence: TGTGCCAGCAGTCGCCAGGGTGGTGGCACAGATACGCAGTATTTT. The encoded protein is CASSRQGGGTDTQYF.

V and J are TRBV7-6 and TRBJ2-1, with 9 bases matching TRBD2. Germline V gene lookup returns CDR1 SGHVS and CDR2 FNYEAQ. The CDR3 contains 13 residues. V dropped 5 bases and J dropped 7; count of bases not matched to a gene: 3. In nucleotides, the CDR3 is TGTGCCAGCAGCCTCGGACTAGCGAATGAGCAGTTCTTC. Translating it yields CASSLGLANEQFF.

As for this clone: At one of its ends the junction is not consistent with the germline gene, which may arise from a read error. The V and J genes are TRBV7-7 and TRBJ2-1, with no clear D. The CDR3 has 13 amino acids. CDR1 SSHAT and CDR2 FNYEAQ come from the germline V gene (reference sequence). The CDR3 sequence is CASSYSTYNEQFF. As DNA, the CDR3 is TGTGCTAGCAGCTATTCAACTTACAATGAGCAGTTCTTC.

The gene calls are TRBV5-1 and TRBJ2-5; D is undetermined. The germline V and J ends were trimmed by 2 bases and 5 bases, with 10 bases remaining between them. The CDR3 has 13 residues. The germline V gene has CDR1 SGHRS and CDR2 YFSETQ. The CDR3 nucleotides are TGCGCCAGCAGCTTTGGTGGGCTGGAGACCCAGTACTTC. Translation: CASSFGGLETQYF.

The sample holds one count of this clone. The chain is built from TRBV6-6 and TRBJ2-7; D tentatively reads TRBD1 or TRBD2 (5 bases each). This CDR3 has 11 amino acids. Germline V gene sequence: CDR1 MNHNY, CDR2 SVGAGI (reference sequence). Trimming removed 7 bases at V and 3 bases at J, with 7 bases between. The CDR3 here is CASTGLYEQYF. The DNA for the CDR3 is TGTGCCAGCACGGGGCTCTACGAGCAGTACTTC.

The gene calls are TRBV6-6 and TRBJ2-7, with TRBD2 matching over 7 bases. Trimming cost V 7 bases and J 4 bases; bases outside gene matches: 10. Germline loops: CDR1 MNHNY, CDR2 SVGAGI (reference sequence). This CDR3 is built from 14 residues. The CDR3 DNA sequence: TGTGCCAGCACCGAGGCCGGGACTAATTACGAGCAGTACTTC. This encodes CASTEAGTNYEQYF.

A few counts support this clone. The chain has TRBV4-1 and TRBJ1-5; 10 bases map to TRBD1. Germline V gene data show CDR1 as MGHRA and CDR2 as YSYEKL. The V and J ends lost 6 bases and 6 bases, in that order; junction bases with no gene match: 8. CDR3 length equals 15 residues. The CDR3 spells CASSRDRGPSQPQHF. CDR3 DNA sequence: TGCGCCAGCAGTCGAGACAGGGGGCCGAGTCAGCCCCAGCATTTT.